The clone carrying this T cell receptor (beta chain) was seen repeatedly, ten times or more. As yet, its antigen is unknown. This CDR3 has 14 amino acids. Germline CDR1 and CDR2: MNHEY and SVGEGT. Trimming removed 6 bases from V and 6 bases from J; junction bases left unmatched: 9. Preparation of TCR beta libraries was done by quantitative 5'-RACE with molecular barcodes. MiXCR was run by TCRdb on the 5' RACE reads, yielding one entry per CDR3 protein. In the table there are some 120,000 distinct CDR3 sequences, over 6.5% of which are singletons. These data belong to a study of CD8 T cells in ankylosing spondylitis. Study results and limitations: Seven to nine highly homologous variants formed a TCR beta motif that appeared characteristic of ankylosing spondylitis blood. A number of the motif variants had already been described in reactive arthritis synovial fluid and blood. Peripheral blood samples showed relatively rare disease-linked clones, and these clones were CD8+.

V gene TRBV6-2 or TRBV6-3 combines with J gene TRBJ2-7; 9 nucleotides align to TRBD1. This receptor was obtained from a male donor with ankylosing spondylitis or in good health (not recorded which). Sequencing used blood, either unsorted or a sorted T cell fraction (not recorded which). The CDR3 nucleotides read TGTGCCAGCAGGTATACAGGGGGCATAGCCGAGCAGTACTTC. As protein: CASRYTGGIAEQYF.